This TCR beta chain was observed in a study of blood T cell repertoires in COVID-19. TCRdb's copy holds only in-frame clones and misses some; the assay was immunoSEQ multiplex PCR. The sample has some 300,000 clones; 88% are singletons. The germline gives CDR1 SGDLS, CDR2 YYNGEE. V shed 10 bases and J shed 4 bases, with 20 bases lying between them. This CDR3 has 14 residues. The source is a woman aged 25 to 45 who had recovered from COVID-19. J is TRBJ1-1 and V is TRBV9; tentative D call: TRBD1 (5 bases). Sequencing was carried out using PBMCs or T cells enriched from blood (not recorded which). The CDR3 region is CASAGEGLGTEAFF. In DNA form, the CDR3 reads TGTGCCTCGGCGGGGGAAGGGTTGGGCACTGAAGCTTTCTTT.